The 9 T cell receptor beta chains reported below all come from one sample, sequenced in a study of T cell repertoires in cytomegalovirus infection (dated by TCRdb to the late 2010s). Data came from an Illumina HiSeq 1500. TCRdb's own reprocessing of the public reads used fastp at Q25 and MiXCR and kept productive beta chains. When rows share a CDR3 protein, they turn into one entry using the most common DNA and genes. The sample includes about 160,000 distinct CDR3 sequences, with over 15% observed a single time. The top ten clones comprise about 17% of the sample. Sequencing was performed on CD8+ T cells from PBMCs. The source of these receptors is a human donor in good health (CMV status not recorded). Some clones in this sample may be carry-over from other donors' samples.

In its sample, this clonotype was seen a few times. The chain is built from TRBV28 and TRBJ2-5; 7 nucleotides agree with TRBD2. Trimming removed 7 bases from V and 4 bases from J; junction bases left unmatched: 15. The CDR3 is made up of 16 amino acids. Germline CDR1 reads MDHEN; CDR2 reads SYDVKM. CDR3 coding DNA: TGTGCCAGCAACTTGGGGCCTAGCGGAAAGGGAGAGACCCAGTACTTC. This sequence encodes CASNLGPSGKGETQYF.

Ten or more counts support this clonotype. This sequence joins TRBV29-1 and TRBJ1-2, with a weak D call TRBD1 (5 bases). The CDR3 consists of 15 residues. Trimming removed 5 bases at V and 4 bases at J, with 20 bases between. Germline V gene lookup returns CDR1 SQVTM and CDR2 ANQGSEA. The CDR3 coding sequence is TGCAGCGTTTCAACCGGGACGGGGGTTTTCTATGGCTACACCTTC. Protein sequence: CSVSTGTGVFYGYTF.

V gene TRBV14 combines with J gene TRBJ2-7, with 9 positions matching TRBD1. The CDR3 is made up of 15 amino acids. V lost 1 base and J lost 3; bases outside the gene matches: 4. Germline V gives CDR1 SGHDN, CDR2 FVKESK. The CDR3 sequence: CASSQGRGQGYEQYF. Written as DNA, the CDR3 is TGTGCCAGCAGCCAAGGCCGGGGACAGGGCTACGAGCAGTACTTC.

This clonotype appeared a few times. V gene TRBV7-9 combines with J gene TRBJ2-2; D perhaps matches TRBD1 (6 bases). The CDR3 sequence is 14 residues long. CDR1 and CDR2 from the germline V gene are SEHNR and FQNEAQ (reference sequence). V shed 3 bases and J shed 6 bases, with 11 bases lying between them. The CDR3 DNA reads TGTGCCAGCAGCTTGGACGGACAGCCCGGGGAGCTGTTTTTT. Its translation: CASSLDGQPGELFF.

This clonotype has at least ten counts. The rearrangement links TRBV14 to TRBJ2-7; 11 bases are shared with TRBD2. Germline CDR1 reads SGHDN; CDR2 reads FVKESK. The V gene end was trimmed by 3 bases and the J gene end by 2 bases; junction bases not matched to a gene: 6. The CDR3 is 16 amino acids. The CDR3 coding sequence is TGTGCCAGCAGCCACGCGGGGACTAGCGGCACCTACGAGCAGTACTTC. It encodes CASSHAGTSGTYEQYF.

This chain uses TRBV6-2 or TRBV6-3 with TRBJ2-5; D not resolved. V lost 2 bases and J 5 bases, leaving 6 bases between the germline ends. The CDR3 covers 12 residues. CDR1 is MNHEY, CDR2 SVGEGT, per germline. The DNA for the CDR3 is TGTGCCAGCAGTTACCCGGTGGAGACCCAGTACTTC. Translating it yields CASSYPVETQYF.

The chain couples TRBV29-1 to TRBJ2-7, with D possibly being TRBD2 (6 bases). The V gene lost 2 bases and the J gene lost 7 bases, with 18 bases spanning the gap. CDR1 is SQVTM and CDR2 is ANQGSEA in the germline V gene. CDR3 length equals 14 residues. The DNA of the CDR3 is TGCAGCGTTGAAACGCCGGTGGGACGGGAGGAGCAGTACTTC. Its translation: CSVETPVGREEQYF.

This clonotype has just a few counts. The rearrangement links TRBV4-1 to TRBJ2-1, with D perhaps matching TRBD1 (7 bases). With 0 bases removed from V and 4 bases from J, the gap between germline ends came to 16 bases. CDR1 is MGHRA, CDR2 YSYEKL, per germline. This CDR3 comprises 17 residues. The CDR3 region is CASSQELRDSFYNEQFF. The CDR3 coding sequence is TGCGCCAGCAGCCAAGAGTTGCGGGACAGCTTTTACAATGAGCAGTTCTTC.

This clonotype came up a few times. The CDR3 DNA is TGCAGTGCCTTGGCGGCGGAAACTAACTATGGCTACACCTTC. Amino acids: CSALAAETNYGYTF. This sequence joins TRBV20-1 and TRBJ1-2; D is unresolved. Germline CDR1 is DFQATT and CDR2 is SNEGSKA (reference sequence). V dropped 6 bases and J dropped 0 bases, with 14 bases sitting between them. The CDR3 covers 14 residues.